These 21 T cell receptor beta chains share one sample of origin, sequenced in a study of vaccination effects on CD4 cells after COVID-19. These receptors have no known antigen. The method was immunoSEQ multiplex PCR; TCRdb's version includes in-frame clones alone and lacks a portion of them. Of tens of thousands of clones in the sample, about 73% are singletons; the top ten hold over 7.5%. Peptide-pool stimulation followed by sequencing identified expanded antigen-specific CD4+ clonotypes in the ViraFEST assay. Culture lasted roughly 9 days before CD4+ T cell isolation. It was two doses of either the BNT162b2 or mRNA-1273 vaccine that participants received. The sequenced sample was CD4+ T cells from PBMCs cultured with SARS-CoV-2 spike peptides, obtained after COVID-19 vaccination. These TCRs come from a human donor who received a COVID-19 vaccine.

V is TRBV6-4 and J is TRBJ1-1; D gene ambiguous. Germline loops: CDR1 MRHNA, CDR2 SNTAGT. V lost 5 bases, J lost 1 base, and 11 bases lay in between. CDR3 length equals 14 residues. CDR3 region: CASSQDHQNTEAFF. CDR3 nucleotide sequence: TGTGCCAGCAGTCAAGACCACCAGAACACTGAAGCTTTCTTT.

The table lists this clone with a few counts. This chain connects TRBV4-2 to TRBJ1-6; D may be TRBD1 (5 bases). Germline values: CDR1 LGHNA, CDR2 YNFKEQ. The CDR3 totals 15 residues. V lost 2 bases, J lost 9 bases, and 14 bases lay in between. The CDR3 DNA reads as TGTGCCAGCAGCCAACCACGGGGGATGGGTTCACCCCTCCACTTT. As protein: CASSQPRGMGSPLHF.

This chain joins TRBV15 and TRBJ2-1; D ambiguous. The CDR3 totals 15 residues. Germline CDR1 is LNHNV and CDR2 is YYDKDF (reference sequence). Trimming took 6 bases from V and 1 from J, leaving 13 bases between them. The CDR3 is CATRPGARSYNEQFF. CDR3 DNA: TGTGCCACCAGGCCCGGCGCGAGGTCCTACAATGAGCAGTTCTTC.

This sequence joins TRBV18 and TRBJ2-3; 9 bases fit TRBD2. CDR1 is KGHSH, CDR2 LQKENI, per germline. V lost 3 bases, J lost 0 bases, and 4 bases stayed unmatched. This CDR3 region has 16 residues. The CDR3 DNA sequence: TGTGCCAGCTCACCTCCGGGACTAGCTAGCACAGATACGCAGTATTTT. Translation gives CASSPPGLASTDTQYF.

This clone was observed a few times. This chain uses TRBV11-2 with TRBJ1-3; D unresolved. The germline V and J ends were trimmed by 5 bases and 0 bases, with 14 bases remaining between them. This CDR3 comprises 16 residues. From germline, CDR1 is SGHAT and CDR2 FQNNGV. DNA for the CDR3: TGTGCCAGCAGCCCAATCACCCTCCCCTCTGGAAACACCATATATTTT. It is translated as CASSPITLPSGNTIYF.

The chain combines TRBV27 with TRBJ2-7; TRBD2 matches 8 bases. Germline V CDR1 and CDR2: MNHEY, SMNVEV (reference sequence). V lost 5 bases, J lost 1 base, and 10 bases stayed unmatched. The CDR3 totals 16 residues. This chain's CDR3 is CASSPRVSGESYEQYF. CDR3 in DNA: TGTGCCAGCAGTCCCAGGGTTAGCGGGGAATCCTACGAGCAGTACTTC.

The V gene is TRBV6-5, the J gene TRBJ2-1, with D unclear. Trimming took off 6 bases at V and 0 bases at J, with 9 bases between the two ends. The CDR3 extends over 14 amino acids. Germline-derived CDR1 and CDR2 are MNHEY and SVGAGI. CDR3 sequence: CASRSLSSYNEQFF. As DNA, the CDR3 is TGTGCCAGCAGGAGCTTGAGCTCCTACAATGAGCAGTTCTTC.

CDR3 coding DNA: TGTGCCAGTAGTATAGGACAGGGAGTTCAGGGCTACACCTTC. This gives the protein CASSIGQGVQGYTF. V is TRBV19 and J is TRBJ1-2; 7 positions agree with TRBD1. V dropped 1 base and J dropped 8; count of bases not matched to a gene: 7. The germline gives CDR1 LNHDA, CDR2 SQIVND (reference sequence). The CDR3 has 14 residues.

Points on this clone: Relative to the germline gene, one junction end is altered; a read error may explain this. The chain recombines TRBV11-2 with TRBJ1-2; the D gene is possibly TRBD1 (5 bases). There are 15 residues in the CDR3. The V gene's germline CDR1 is SGHAT and CDR2 FQNNGV. The CDR3 DNA reads as TGTGCCAGCACCTTAGGAGGGGCAGGCAACTATGGCTACACCTTC. As protein: CASTLGGAGNYGYTF.

This chain links TRBV5-1 with TRBJ2-5; perhaps TRBD2 as D (5 bases). V gave up 3 bases and J gave up 0 bases, with 12 bases separating them. Looked up from germline, CDR1 is SGHRS and CDR2 is YFSETQ. The CDR3 is made up of 15 amino acids. The CDR3 DNA is TGCGCCAGCAGCTCGGGAAGCCAACACCAAGAGACCCAGTACTTC. Translating gives CASSSGSQHQETQYF.

The gene calls are TRBV6-4 and TRBJ1-2, with TRBD1 as a possible D gene (5 bases). The germline V gene has CDR1 MRHNA and CDR2 SNTAGT. The length of the CDR3 is 13 residues. V dropped 3 bases and J dropped 4 bases, with 9 bases sitting between them. The chain's CDR3 is CASSETGLYGYTF. The CDR3 DNA sequence: TGTGCCAGCAGTGAAACGGGACTCTATGGCTACACCTTC.

This chain links TRBV7-9 with TRBJ2-7; D unclear. The CDR3 contains 16 residues. The germline CDR1 and CDR2 sequences are SEHNR and FQNEAQ (reference sequence). V was trimmed by 4 bases and J by 5 bases, leaving 21 bases between them. CDR3 amino acids: CASSSRLIGSTHEQYF. The DNA for the CDR3 is TGTGCCAGCAGCTCCCGTTTAATAGGTAGCACTCACGAGCAGTACTTC.

Only a few counts were recorded for this clone. DNA of the CDR3: TGTGCCAGCAGCTTAATCGGTCTCTCAGGCGTGAACACTGAAGCTTTCTTT. It is translated as CASSLIGLSGVNTEAFF. This sequence joins TRBV13 and TRBJ1-1, with D uncertain. The CDR3 extends over 17 amino acids. V was clipped by 2 bases and J by 0 bases, with 16 bases between them. CDR1 and CDR2 (germline): PRHDT, FYEKMQ (reference sequence). The full variable domain, with the rest looked up from reference TRBV13 and TRBJ1-1, is AAGVIQSPRHLIKEKRETATLKCYPIPRHDTVYWYQQGPGQDPQFLISFYEKMQSDKGSIPDRFSAQQFSDYHSELNMSSLELGDSALYFCASSLIGLSGVNTEAFFGQGTRLTVV.

About this clone itself: One end of the junction fails to match germline, which may point to a read error. V gene TRBV3-1 (or the pseudogene TRBV3-2) combines with J gene TRBJ2-2; D is perhaps TRBD1 (5 bases). Germline loops: CDR1 LGHDT, CDR2 YNNKEL (reference sequence). The CDR3 is 14 amino acids. In DNA form, the CDR3 reads TGTGCCAGCACCCAACAGGAAAAAGGGGGGGAGCTGTTTTTT. Its translation is CASTQQEKGGELFF.

In nucleotides, the CDR3 is TGTGCCAGCAAGGGACAGTTCGTCTCACCCCTCCACTTT. Protein: CASKGQFVSPLHF. The genes are TRBV2 and TRBJ1-6, with 7 positions matching TRBD1. The germline V gene encodes CDR1 SNHLY and CDR2 FYNNEI. J lost 10 bases, V lost 7 bases, and 7 bases had no gene match. The length of the CDR3 is 13 residues.

This sequence joins TRBV6-2 or TRBV6-3 and TRBJ2-1; 8 bases line up with TRBD1. The V segment lost 2 bases and the J segment 0 bases; nucleotides outside the gene matches: 6. This CDR3 spans 17 amino acids. Germline lookup yields CDR1 MNHEY and CDR2 SVGEGT. This CDR3 is CASSYGTGWASYNEQFF. DNA for the CDR3: TGTGCCAGCAGTTACGGGACAGGTTGGGCCTCCTACAATGAGCAGTTCTTC.

The J gene is TRBJ1-5, the V gene TRBV2, with D possibly TRBD1 on 6 matching bases. Germline V gene lookup returns CDR1 SNHLY and CDR2 FYNNEI. CDR3 length equals 15 residues. V gave up 2 bases and J gave up 6 bases, with 14 bases separating them. CDR3 loop: CASSERAGVSQPQHF. CDR3 bases: TGTGCCAGCAGTGAAAGGGCAGGGGTGAGTCAGCCCCAGCATTTT. Looking up the rest from reference TRBV2 and TRBJ1-5 gives the full variable domain: EPEVTQTPSHQVTQMGQEVILRCVPISNHLYFYWYRQILGQKVEFLVSFYNNEISEKSEIFDDQFSVERPDGSNFTLKIRSTKLEDSAMYFCASSERAGVSQPQHFGDGTRLSIL.

This chain connects TRBV28 to TRBJ2-7; D tentatively reads TRBD1 or TRBD2 (6 bases each). The CDR3 extends over 12 amino acids. Germline V gene data show CDR1 as MDHEN and CDR2 as SYDVKM. V lost 7 bases, J lost 3 bases, and 10 bases lay in between. CDR3 protein: CASKKGGYEQYF. The CDR3 nucleotides read TGTGCCAGCAAAAAGGGGGGCTACGAGCAGTACTTC.

This clone was found once. The V call is TRBV5-4, the J call TRBJ2-2; D is unresolved. Per germline, CDR1 SGHNT and CDR2 YYREEE (reference sequence). The V gene lost 9 bases and the J gene lost 5 bases, with 14 bases spanning the gap. This CDR3 region has 13 residues. The chain's CDR3 is CATSDRLTGELFF. In DNA form, the CDR3 reads TGTGCCACCTCTGACCGACTGACCGGGGAGCTGTTTTTT.

The CDR3 sequence: CASSTSGLYEQYF. The CDR3 DNA is TGTGCCAGCAGCACTAGCGGGCTATACGAGCAGTACTTC. This rearrangement joins TRBV5-4 to TRBJ2-7; TRBD2 agrees at 9 bases. The CDR3 is made up of 13 amino acids. Per the germline V gene, CDR1 is SGHNT and CDR2 is YYREEE (reference sequence). V was clipped by 4 bases and J by 4 bases; unmatched bases: 3.

This clone has only a few counts. This chain joins TRBV4-2 and TRBJ2-3; 8 nucleotides match TRBD2. Germline CDR1 reads LGHNA; CDR2 reads YNFKEQ. The V gene end was trimmed by 2 bases and the J gene end by 6 bases; junction bases not matched to a gene: 13. The CDR3 contains 17 residues. CDR3: CASSQTPGLEDGDTQYF. In nucleotides, the CDR3 is TGTGCCAGCAGCCAAACCCCGGGACTAGAGGATGGGGATACGCAGTATTTT.